Listed below are T cell receptor beta chains from one sample, sequenced in a study of molecular identifiers for immune sequencing clone quantification. TCRdb reprocessed the PCR reads via MiXCR and lists one record per CDR3 protein. The data contain more than 450,000 distinct CDR3 sequences, roughly 24% of them singletons. Sequencing was performed on naive CD8+ T cells from blood, with Jurkat cell RNA spiked in. All receptors come from a human donor in good health. Some libraries in this study had Jurkat cell RNA spiked in. CDR3s include the opening cysteine and the closing phenylalanine or tryptophan. The D gene is left open where the match is weak. Only part of the rows carry a size: once, few, many, or a class if the clone is expanded.

CDR3 DNA	CDR3 protein	clone size	D gene	V gene	J gene
TGCGCCAGCAGCCAAGTAGAATGGGCGTTGAACACTGAAGCTTTCTTT	CASSQVEWALNTEAFF	many	NA	TRBV4-1	TRBJ1-1
TGTGCCAGCACCCCCTTAACTAATGAGCAGTTCTTC	CASTPLTNEQFF	NA	NA	TRBV12-3/TRBV12-4	TRBJ2-1
TGTGCCAGCAGTAGGACAGTCTATGGCTACACCTTC	CASSRTVYGYTF	many	NA	TRBV3-1	TRBJ1-2
TGTGCCAGCAGCGACGACAGACCCCCTAATTACAATGAGCAGTTCTTC	CASSDDRPPNYNEQFF	few	NA	TRBV11-3	TRBJ2-1
TGTGCCAGCAGCCAAGTGGTCGTCTACGAGCAGTACTTC	CASSQVVVYEQYF	many	NA	TRBV4-2	TRBJ2-7
TGTGCCAGCAGTTTTGACCCCGGTCTCGAAACCGGGAGCAATCAGCCCCAGCATTTT	CASSFDPGLETGSNQPQHF	few	NA	TRBV6-5	TRBJ1-5
TGCGCCAGCAGTCCGGCTTCGGGAAGTAATTACGAGCAGTACTTC	CASSPASGSNYEQYF	many	NA	TRBV5-1	TRBJ2-7
TGTGCCAGCAGGAACGCAGGGGGCAATCAGCCCCAGCATTTT	CASRNAGGNQPQHF	NA	NA	TRBV27	TRBJ1-5
TGCGCCAGCAGCTTGCTTGGGGGGTTTACATATGAGCAGTTCTTC	CASSLLGGFTYEQFF	few	NA	TRBV5-1	TRBJ2-1
TGTGCCAGCAGCTTAGCGGGCGGGGGCACCAACAATGAGCAGTTCTTC	CASSLAGGGTNNEQFF	many	NA	TRBV7-9	TRBJ2-1
TGTGCCAGTAGTATAATGGGATCCACTGAAGCTTTCTTT	CASSIMGSTEAFF	few	NA	TRBV19	TRBJ1-1
TGCAGTGCTTCCGACGCCTACTCCTACGAGCAGTACTTC	CSASDAYSYEQYF	few	NA	TRBV20-1	TRBJ2-7
TGTGCCAGCAGCCCACTCGACAGGGATTTCGGGGAGCTGTTTTTT	CASSPLDRDFGELFF	NA	TRBD1	TRBV14	TRBJ2-2
TGTGCCAGTAGTATTGGGACAAGGAGCTCCTACGAGCAGTACTTC	CASSIGTRSSYEQYF	NA	NA	TRBV19	TRBJ2-7
TGTGCTAGCGCCGGGACTTCTTACCAAGAGACCCAGTACTTC	CASAGTSYQETQYF	few	NA	TRBV12-5	TRBJ2-5
TGTGCCAGCAGTTTCGCGCCAGGGACTCCGCCAAAAGAGACCCAGTACTTC	CASSFAPGTPPKETQYF	NA	NA	TRBV27	TRBJ2-5
TGTGCCACCAGTGATTTTGAGGGACAGGGGCTTCAAGAGACCCAGTACTTC	CATSDFEGQGLQETQYF	NA	TRBD1	TRBV24-1	TRBJ2-5
TGTGCCAGCAGCTTAGCGCAGGGAAAGTACAATGAGCAGTTCTTC	CASSLAQGKYNEQFF	NA	NA	TRBV7-9	TRBJ2-1
TGCAGTGCCCGTAGCGGGAGGGGGTCCTACGAGCAGTACTTC	CSARSGRGSYEQYF	few	TRBD2	TRBV20-1	TRBJ2-7
TGTGCCAGCAGCTTGATGGGTTCCGACTATGGCTACACCTTC	CASSLMGSDYGYTF	NA	NA	TRBV7-9	TRBJ1-2
TGTGCCATGACCCCCGATTTCTATGGCTACACCTTC	CAMTPDFYGYTF	NA	NA	TRBV10-3	TRBJ1-2
TGTGCCACCATGAACGGTGATACCTACAATGAGCAGTTCTTC	CATMNGDTYNEQFF	few	NA	TRBV24-1	TRBJ2-1
TGTGCCAGCAGTTACCCGCAGGACGTCGTTCAGCCCCAGCATTTT	CASSYPQDVVQPQHF	many	NA	TRBV6-2/TRBV6-3	TRBJ1-5
TGTGCCAGCAGGACGGGGCTGGTAGAAAAACTGTTTTTT	CASRTGLVEKLFF	many	NA	TRBV7-9	TRBJ1-4
TGTGCCAGCAGTTTATTCGGAGGGAGCAATGAGCAGTTCTTC	CASSLFGGSNEQFF	NA	NA	TRBV12-3/TRBV12-4	TRBJ2-1
TGTGCCAGCAGTACTGGGACAGGGTCAGGGCAGCCCCAGCATTTT	CASSTGTGSGQPQHF	many	TRBD1	TRBV27	TRBJ1-5
TGTGCCAGTAGTCCCTATTCCCCTGCCTCCTACAATGAGCAGTTCTTC	CASSPYSPASYNEQFF	many	NA	TRBV19	TRBJ2-1
TGTGCCAGCAGTTTTTCGGGACAGGGTATGAACACTGAAGCTTTCTTT	CASSFSGQGMNTEAFF	few	TRBD1	TRBV6-2/TRBV6-3	TRBJ1-1
TGCGCCAGCAGCCCCGGGACAGGGGGTGCCCCTGAAGCTTTCTTT	CASSPGTGGAPEAFF	few	TRBD1	TRBV4-1	TRBJ1-1
TGTGCCAGCAGCCGACAGAGGGGATTCCAAGAGACCCAGTACTTC	CASSRQRGFQETQYF	few	NA	TRBV7-9	TRBJ2-5
TGTGCCAGCAGCTTAGGAACAGCACCCAGAAGGAACACCGGGGAGCTGTTTTTT	CASSLGTAPRRNTGELFF	NA	NA	TRBV7-6	TRBJ2-2
TGTGCCAGCAGTCCGTTACCCGGACAGAGGAACGAGCAGTACTTC	CASSPLPGQRNEQYF	NA	NA	TRBV28	TRBJ2-7
TGTGCCAGCAACCTCGAGGGGACTAGCAAATGGAATGAGCAGTTCTTC	CASNLEGTSKWNEQFF	few	TRBD2	TRBV2	TRBJ2-1
TGTGCCAGCAGTTTATCGGCAGGCAACGGGGAGACCCAGTACTTC	CASSLSAGNGETQYF	few	NA	TRBV27	TRBJ2-5
TGTGCCAGCAGAAAGACTAGCGTCCGTGGGGATACGCAGTATTTT	CASRKTSVRGDTQYF	few	TRBD2	TRBV28	TRBJ2-3
TGCGCCAGCAGCCAAGGACTAACCGAGATCGATGAGCAGTTCTTC	CASSQGLTEIDEQFF	few	NA	TRBV4-3	TRBJ2-1
TGTGCCAGTAGTACAGTCCTAGCGGGAGGGGCAGCGGACACAGATACGCAGTATTTT	CASSTVLAGGAADTDTQYF	few	TRBD2	TRBV19	TRBJ2-3
TGTGCCAGCACCTGGACCGCGAGCACCGGGGAGCTGTTTTTT	CASTWTASTGELFF	NA	NA	TRBV6-5	TRBJ2-2
TGTGCCAGCAGAGACGGGACAGACTATGGCTACACCTTC	CASRDGTDYGYTF	NA	TRBD1	TRBV7-9	TRBJ1-2
TGTGCCAGCAGCTCCTCTGCGCGACAAGAGACCCAGTACTTC	CASSSSARQETQYF	few	NA	TRBV6-5	TRBJ2-5
TGCGCCAGCAGCCAAGATCTAGCGGGAAACACAGATACGCAGTATTTT	CASSQDLAGNTDTQYF	many	TRBD2	TRBV4-3	TRBJ2-3
TGTGCCAGCAGCTACACTTTGGACATACCTCAAGAGACCCAGTACTTC	CASSYTLDIPQETQYF	NA	NA	TRBV7-9	TRBJ2-5
TGTGCCACCAGCGTTAAGGGTCAGCCCCAGCATTTT	CATSVKGQPQHF	many	NA	TRBV24-1	TRBJ1-5
TGTGCCAGCAGTTACTTTGCGGGGGGCGGTGAGCCCCAGTACTTC	CASSYFAGGGEPQYF	NA	TRBD2	TRBV6-2/TRBV6-3	TRBJ2-5
TGTGCCAGCAGCTTGGCCGGGCTACGGGGGGAACTGTTTTTT	CASSLAGLRGELFF	NA	NA	TRBV13	TRBJ1-4
TGTGCCTGGAGTGAGGGCCCCGGGACGGCCGTGTATTCACCCCTCCACTTT	CAWSEGPGTAVYSPLHF	NA	NA	TRBV30	TRBJ1-6
TGTGCCAGCAGCCCGAAGACAGGGGAAACCTACGAGCAGTACTTC	CASSPKTGETYEQYF	NA	TRBD1	TRBV7-9	TRBJ2-7
TGTGCCAGCAGTTTGAAGGGAGATTGGGAGACCCAGTACTTC	CASSLKGDWETQYF	NA	NA	TRBV28	TRBJ2-5
TGTGCCAGCAGCTTAGAGCCGACAGGGGGCCATAGCAATCAGCCCCAGCATTTT	CASSLEPTGGHSNQPQHF	NA	TRBD1	TRBV7-9	TRBJ1-5
TGTGCCAGCACCAGGGACAGCTATTTGAATGAGCAGTTCTTC	CASTRDSYLNEQFF	few	TRBD1	TRBV2	TRBJ2-1